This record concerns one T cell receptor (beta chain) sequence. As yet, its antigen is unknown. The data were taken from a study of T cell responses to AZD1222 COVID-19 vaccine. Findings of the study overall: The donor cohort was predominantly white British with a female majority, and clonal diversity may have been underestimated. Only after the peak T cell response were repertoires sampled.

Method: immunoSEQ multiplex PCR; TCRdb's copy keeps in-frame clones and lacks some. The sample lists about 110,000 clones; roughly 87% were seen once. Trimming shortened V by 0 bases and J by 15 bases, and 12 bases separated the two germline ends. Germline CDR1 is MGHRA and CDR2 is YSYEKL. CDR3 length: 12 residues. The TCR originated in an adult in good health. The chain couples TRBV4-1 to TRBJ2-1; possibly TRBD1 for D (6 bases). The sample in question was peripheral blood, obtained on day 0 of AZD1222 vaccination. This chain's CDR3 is CASSQDLRGRFF. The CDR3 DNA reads TGCGCCAGCAGCCAAGATCTGAGGGGGAGGTTCTTC.